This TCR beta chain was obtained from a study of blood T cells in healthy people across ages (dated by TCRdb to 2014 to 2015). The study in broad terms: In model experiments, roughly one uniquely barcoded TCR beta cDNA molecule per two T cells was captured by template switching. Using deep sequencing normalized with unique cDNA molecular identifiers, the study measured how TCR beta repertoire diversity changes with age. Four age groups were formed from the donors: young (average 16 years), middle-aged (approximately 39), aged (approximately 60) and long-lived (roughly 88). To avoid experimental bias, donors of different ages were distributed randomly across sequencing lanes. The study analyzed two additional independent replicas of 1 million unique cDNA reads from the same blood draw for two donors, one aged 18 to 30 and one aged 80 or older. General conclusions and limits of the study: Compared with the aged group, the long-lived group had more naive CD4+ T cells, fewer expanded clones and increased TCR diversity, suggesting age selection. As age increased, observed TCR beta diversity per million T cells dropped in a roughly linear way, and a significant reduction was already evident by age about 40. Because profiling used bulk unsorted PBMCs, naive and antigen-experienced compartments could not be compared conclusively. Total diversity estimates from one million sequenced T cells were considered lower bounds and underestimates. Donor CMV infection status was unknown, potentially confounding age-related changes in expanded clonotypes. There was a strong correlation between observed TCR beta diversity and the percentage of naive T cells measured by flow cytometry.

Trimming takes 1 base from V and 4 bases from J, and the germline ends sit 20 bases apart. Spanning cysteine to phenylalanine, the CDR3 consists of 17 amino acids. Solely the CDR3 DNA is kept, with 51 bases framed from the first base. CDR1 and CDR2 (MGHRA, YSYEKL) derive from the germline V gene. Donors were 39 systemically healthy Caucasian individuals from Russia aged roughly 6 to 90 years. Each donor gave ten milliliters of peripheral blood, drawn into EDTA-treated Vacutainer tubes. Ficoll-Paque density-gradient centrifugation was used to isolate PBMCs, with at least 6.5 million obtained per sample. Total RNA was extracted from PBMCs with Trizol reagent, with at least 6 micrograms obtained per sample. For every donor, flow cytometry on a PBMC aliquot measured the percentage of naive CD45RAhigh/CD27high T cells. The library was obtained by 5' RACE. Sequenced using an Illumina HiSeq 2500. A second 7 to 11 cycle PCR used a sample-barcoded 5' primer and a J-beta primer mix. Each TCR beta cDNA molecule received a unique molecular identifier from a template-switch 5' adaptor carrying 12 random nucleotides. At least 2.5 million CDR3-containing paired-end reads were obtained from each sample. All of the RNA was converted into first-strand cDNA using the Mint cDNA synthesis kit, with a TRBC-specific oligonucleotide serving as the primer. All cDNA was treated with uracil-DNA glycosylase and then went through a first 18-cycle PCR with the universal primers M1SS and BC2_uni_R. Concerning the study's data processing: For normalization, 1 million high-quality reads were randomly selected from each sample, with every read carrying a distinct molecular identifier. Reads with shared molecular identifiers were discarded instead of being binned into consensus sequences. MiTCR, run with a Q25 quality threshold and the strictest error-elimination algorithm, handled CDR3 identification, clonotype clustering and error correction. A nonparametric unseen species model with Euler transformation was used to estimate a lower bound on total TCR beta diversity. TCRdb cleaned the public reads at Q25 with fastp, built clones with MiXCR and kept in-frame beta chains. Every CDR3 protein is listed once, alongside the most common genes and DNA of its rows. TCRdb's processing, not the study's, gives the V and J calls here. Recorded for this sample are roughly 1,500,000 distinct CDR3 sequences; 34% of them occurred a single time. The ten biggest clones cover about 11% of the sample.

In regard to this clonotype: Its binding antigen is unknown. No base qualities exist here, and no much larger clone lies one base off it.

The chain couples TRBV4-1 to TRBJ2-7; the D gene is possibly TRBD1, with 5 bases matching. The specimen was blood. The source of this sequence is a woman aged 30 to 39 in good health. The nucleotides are TGCGCCAGCAGCCAAGGCAGGGTTTCACACCCCAGATACGAGCAGTACTTC. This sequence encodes CASSQGRVSHPRYEQYF.